One sample yielded the 31 T cell receptor beta chains listed below, sequenced in a study of T cells in Graves' hyperthyroidism and ophthalmopathy. Amplified regions were TCR beta CDR3 sequences from RNA transcripts. The TCR CDR3 first-round RT-PCR relied on the HTBI primer set. TCRdb reprocessed the multiplex PCR reads via MiXCR and lists one record per CDR3 protein. The sample carries some 550,000 distinct CDR3 sequences, about a sixth recorded once. The sequencing input was blood. The receptor source for this set is a middle-aged woman with Graves' ophthalmopathy.

Details on this clonotype: One junction end disagrees with the germline gene, perhaps due to a read error. The chain employs TRBV2 and TRBJ2-6, with D maybe TRBD1 (7 bases). Germline V gene lookup returns CDR1 SNHLY and CDR2 FYNNEI. The CDR3 is 16 amino acids. CDR3 in DNA: TGTGCCGGCAGGGGGACTGCAAGCTCTGGGGCCAACGTCCTGACTTTC. Translation: CAGRGTASSGANVLTF. Full variable domain (remainder filled in from reference TRBV2 and TRBJ2-6): EPEVTQTPSHQVTQMGQEVILRCVPISNHLYFYWYRQILGQKVEFLVSFYNNEISEKSEIFDDQFSVERPDGSNFTLKIRSTKLEDSAMYFCAGRGTASSGANVLTFGAGSRLTVL.

V gene TRBV29-1 combines with J gene TRBJ1-5; 8 nucleotides match TRBD1. Germline CDR1 SQVTM, CDR2 ANQGSEA. J lost 6 bases, V lost 8 bases, and 9 bases had no gene match. This CDR3 is built from 13 residues. CDR3 loop: CSFCPDRAQPQHF. DNA for the CDR3: TGCAGCTTCTGTCCGGACAGGGCTCAGCCCCAGCATTTT.

In this sample, this clonotype turned up a few times. The chain combines TRBV6-1 with TRBJ2-3; 8 nucleotides match TRBD1. V trimming: 2 bases; J trimming: 3 bases; junction bases outside the gene matches: 4. CDR1 and CDR2 (germline): MNHNS, SASEGT. The CDR3 runs 15 residues. In DNA form, the CDR3 reads TGTGCCAGCAGTGAACTCAGGGGGCGAACAGATACGCAGTATTTT. Its protein product is CASSELRGRTDTQYF.

As concerns this clonotype: At one of its ends the junction is not consistent with the germline gene, which may arise from a read error. The rearrangement joins TRBV20-1 to TRBJ2-5, with a tentative D call TRBD2 (6 bases). Germline-derived CDR1 and CDR2 are DFQATT and SNEGSKA (reference sequence). This CDR3 is built from 13 residues. For the CDR3, the DNA is TGCAGTGCTAGTATAGGGCGCGGGGAGACCCGGTACTTC. Its translation: CSASIGRGETRYF.

This clonotype was observed a handful of times. This may stem from a read error, because a much larger clone lies one nucleotide away. The J gene is TRBJ2-7, the V gene TRBV7-9; D is perhaps TRBD1 (5 bases). From germline, CDR1 is SEHNR and CDR2 FQNEAQ (reference sequence). This CDR3 has 14 amino acids. This CDR3 is CTSSLGVGAYEQYF. The DNA for the CDR3 is TGTACCAGCAGCTTAGGGGTCGGAGCCTACGAGCAGTACTTC.

Ten or more counts support this clonotype. The chain links TRBV28 to TRBJ1-1; tentative D call: TRBD1 (5 bases). Germline V CDR1 and CDR2: MDHEN, SYDVKM. This CDR3 region has 13 residues. Between the trimmed V and J ends, which lost 5 bases and 6 bases, there was a span of 13 bases. CDR3 residues: CASSTTGTAEAFF. CDR3 bases: TGTGCCAGCAGTACCACCGGGACGGCTGAAGCTTTCTTT.

This clonotype was recorded many times. V and J are TRBV5-1 and TRBJ1-1; 8 positions match TRBD1. Germline V gene sequence: CDR1 SGHRS, CDR2 YFSETQ. The ends lost 0 bases at V and 6 bases at J; junction bases unmatched: 13. This CDR3 spans 17 amino acids. CDR3 nucleotide sequence: TGCGCCAGCAGCTTGGGATCGGCAGGGGGCAAGAGGGCTGAAGCTTTCTTT. This gives the protein CASSLGSAGGKRAEAFF.

There are a few counts of this clonotype. This chain joins TRBV4-1 and TRBJ1-2; D is perhaps TRBD1 (5 bases). V was clipped by 4 bases and J by 2 bases, with 17 bases between them. The CDR3 loop spans 16 amino acids. The germline gives CDR1 MGHRA, CDR2 YSYEKL. The CDR3 sequence is CASSRLLRDTNYGYTF. The DNA for the CDR3 is TGCGCCAGCAGCCGGCTTCTCAGGGATACAAACTATGGCTACACCTTC.

About this clonotype: This may arise from a read error, as a much more abundant clone is one base away. This sequence joins TRBV10-1 and TRBJ2-1; 7 positions match TRBD1. The V gene end was trimmed by 3 bases and the J gene end by 10 bases; junction bases not matched to a gene: 6. Germline lookup yields CDR1 WNHNN and CDR2 SYGVQD (reference sequence). This CDR3 has 13 amino acids. The CDR3: CASSDKGQDEQFF. For the CDR3, the DNA is TGCGCCAGCAGTGATAAAGGACAGGACGAGCAGTTCTTC.

The V call is TRBV2, the J call TRBJ2-1; D is unclear. CDR3 length: 15 amino acids. V shed 6 bases and J shed 1 base, with 13 bases lying between them. Germline values: CDR1 SNHLY, CDR2 FYNNEI. The CDR3 DNA reads TGTGCCAGCAGCCCATCACATGGGTCCTACAATGAGCAGTTCTTC. This translates into CASSPSHGSYNEQFF.

This chain connects TRBV20-1 to TRBJ1-5; D ambiguous. Germline CDR1 DFQATT, CDR2 SNEGSKA (reference sequence). The V end was cut by 4 bases, the J end by 0 bases, with 10 bases between. The CDR3 is 14 residues long. CDR3 bases: TGCAGTGCTACAAAAGGGCGTAGCAATCAGCCCCAGCATTTT. Encoded protein: CSATKGRSNQPQHF.

This clonotype was counted many times. V and J are TRBV7-2 and TRBJ2-7; 12 nucleotides agree with TRBD1. Germline CDR1 SGHTA, CDR2 FQGNSA. J lost 7 bases, V lost 5 bases, and 9 bases had no gene match. This CDR3 comprises 15 residues. CDR3 bases: TGTGCCAGCAGCCCCGGGGACAGGGGGCAGAGTGAGCAGTACTTC. It specifies CASSPGDRGQSEQYF.

Ten or more counts support this clonotype. This chain connects TRBV10-3 to TRBJ2-7; D may be TRBD1 (5 bases). V was shortened by 4 bases and J by 3 bases, with 7 bases between the two germline ends. The CDR3 length is 12 residues. Germline CDR1 reads ENHRY; CDR2 reads SYGVKD. The CDR3 loop is CAISGQGYEQYF. The DNA of the CDR3 is TGTGCCATCAGTGGTCAGGGCTACGAGCAGTACTTC.

The chain has TRBV5-1 and TRBJ1-2, with D maybe TRBD1 (6 bases). CDR3 size: 13 residues. Trimming took 5 bases from V and 8 from J, leaving 16 bases between them. CDR1 SGHRS and CDR2 YFSETQ come from the germline V gene. DNA for the CDR3: TGCGCCAGCAGTTTCGGGGGCTTGGGAGGCTACACCTTC. As protein: CASSFGGLGGYTF.

The V call is TRBV7-3, the J call TRBJ2-1; D not certain. The germline CDR1 and CDR2 sequences are SGHTA and FQGTGA. V was clipped by 5 bases and J by 5 bases, with 10 bases between them. This CDR3 is 13 amino acids long. The CDR3 sequence: CASSIGPHNEQFF. CDR3 nucleotides: TGTGCCAGCAGCATCGGACCGCACAATGAGCAGTTCTTC.

This clonotype was seen repeatedly, ten times or more. The chain recombines TRBV5-5 with TRBJ2-5; D is perhaps TRBD1 (5 bases). Trimming stripped 5 bases from V and 3 bases from J, with 11 bases between. The CDR3 runs 13 residues. Germline CDR1 reads SGHKS; CDR2 reads YYEKEE (reference sequence). The CDR3 DNA sequence: TGTGCCAGCAGTTTCGACAGAAAAGAGACCCAGTACTTC. Protein sequence: CASSFDRKETQYF. Supplemented by reference TRBV5-5 and TRBJ2-5, the full variable domain reads DAGVTQSPTHLIKTRGQQVTLRCSPISGHKSVSWYQQVLGQGPQFIFQYYEKEERGRGNFPDRFSARQFPNYSSELNVNALLLGDSALYLCASSFDRKETQYFGPGTRLLVL.

The rearrangement links TRBV6-1 to TRBJ1-1; D is ambiguous. V was trimmed by 5 bases and J by 8 bases, leaving 15 bases between them. The germline V gene encodes CDR1 MNHNS and CDR2 SASEGT. The CDR3 is 13 residues long. Written as DNA, the CDR3 is TGTGCCAGCAGTTATGATTTCACCGCCGAAGCTTTCTTT. It translates to CASSYDFTAEAFF.

Ten or more counts support this clonotype. This rearrangement joins TRBV11-2 to TRBJ2-7, with unresolved D. Germline V gives CDR1 SGHAT, CDR2 FQNNGV. The CDR3 runs to 13 residues. Trimming left V 4 bases short and J 6 bases short, with 13 bases between. In DNA, the CDR3 is TGTGCCAGCAGCTCATTAGTTGTAGGCGAGCAGTACTTC. Translation: CASSSLVVGEQYF.

This clonotype appeared many times. The chain joins TRBV5-1 to TRBJ1-5; the D gene is possibly TRBD1 (5 bases). V dropped 2 bases and J dropped 4 bases, with 13 bases sitting between them. The germline gives CDR1 SGHRS, CDR2 YFSETQ. This CDR3 has 15 residues. In DNA, the CDR3 is TGCGCCAGCAGCTTAACCTCGGGGCCAAATCAGCCCCAGCATTTT. This translates into CASSLTSGPNQPQHF.

The sample holds many counts of this clonotype. The chain combines TRBV2 with TRBJ2-1, with 12 positions matching TRBD2. Trimming cost V 5 bases and J 3 bases; bases outside gene matches: 2. This CDR3 contains 15 residues. Germline CDR1 is SNHLY and CDR2 is FYNNEI. CDR3 DNA sequence: TGTGCCAGCAGTCGACTAGCGGGAGTCTACAATGAGCAGTTCTTC. Amino acid sequence: CASSRLAGVYNEQFF.

There are many counts of this clonotype. V and J are TRBV6-6 and TRBJ1-1; 7 nucleotides match TRBD1. The CDR3 contains 14 residues. Germline V CDR1 and CDR2: MNHNY, SVGAGI (reference sequence). The V and J ends lost 2 bases and 4 bases, in that order; junction bases with no gene match: 4. The CDR3 nucleotides read TGTGCCAGCAGTTACAGGGGGCCCAGCACTGAAGCTTTCTTT. Translated, it gives CASSYRGPSTEAFF.

The gene calls are TRBV6-2 or TRBV6-3 and TRBJ1-5; 10 bases align to TRBD1. CDR3 length: 16 amino acids. The junction had 7 bases not matched to a gene; V was cut back by 7 bases and J by 1 base. CDR1 MNHEY and CDR2 SVGEGT come from the germline V gene. DNA for the CDR3: TGTGCCAGCATGGAATTGGGACAGGGGAGCAATCAGCCCCAGCATTTT. This encodes CASMELGQGSNQPQHF.

This clonotype was seen more than once but under ten times. This chain joins TRBV27 and TRBJ2-3, with 10 bases aligning to TRBD1. Germline trimming cut 3 bases from V and 5 bases from J; bases unmatched to any gene: 5. This CDR3 comprises 15 residues. Germline V lookup: CDR1 MNHEY, CDR2 SMNVEV (reference sequence). The CDR3 sequence: CASSLTGGFQDTQYF. DNA of the CDR3: TGTGCCAGCAGTTTGACAGGGGGCTTTCAAGATACGCAGTATTTT.

This clonotype was seen at least ten times. This chain links TRBV2 with TRBJ2-7, with D unresolved. The V gene lost 5 bases and the J gene lost 2 bases, with 19 bases spanning the gap. CDR3 size: 16 residues. From germline, CDR1 is SNHLY and CDR2 FYNNEI. The CDR3 is CASSNALGPDPYEQYF. Written as DNA, the CDR3 is TGTGCCAGCAGTAATGCCCTTGGACCCGACCCCTACGAGCAGTACTTC.

This clonotype has only a few counts. The J gene is TRBJ2-1, the V gene TRBV20-1, with no clear D. V lost 3 bases, J lost 7 bases, and 10 bases lay in between. Germline V gene sequence: CDR1 DFQATT, CDR2 SNEGSKA (reference sequence). The CDR3 loop spans 12 amino acids. Here the CDR3 reads CSASGSWNEQFF. The CDR3 DNA is TGCAGTGCTAGCGGGTCCTGGAATGAGCAGTTCTTC.

V gene TRBV7-8 combines with J gene TRBJ2-1; D is perhaps TRBD2 (6 bases). V shed 4 bases and J shed 5 bases, with 12 bases lying between them. Looked up from germline, CDR1 is SGHVS and CDR2 is FQNEAQ. The length of the CDR3 is 14 residues. CDR3 DNA sequence: TGTGCCAGCAGCTCCGTGGGGGGTGACAATGAGCAGTTCTTC. Encoded protein: CASSSVGGDNEQFF.

This clonotype was observed many times. The rearrangement uses TRBV20-1 and TRBJ2-7, with 8 bases lining up with TRBD2. Losses at the gene ends were 4 bases for V and 0 bases for J; bases not matched to a gene: 11. This CDR3 is 16 amino acids long. Looked up from germline, CDR1 is DFQATT and CDR2 is SNEGSKA (reference sequence). The CDR3: CSATSETSVSSYEQYF. CDR3 in DNA: TGCAGTGCTACCTCTGAGACTAGCGTAAGCTCCTACGAGCAGTACTTC.

This clonotype occurred many times. The chain has TRBV2 and TRBJ1-2; TRBD1 aligns across 9 bases. Germline CDR1 reads SNHLY; CDR2 reads FYNNEI. Trimming at V came to 5 bases and at J to 8 bases, leaving 6 bases not matched to a gene. The CDR3 spans 13 residues. CDR3 coding DNA: TGTGCCAGCAGTACACAGGGGGCGGAAGGCTACACCTTC. Protein sequence: CASSTQGAEGYTF. The full variable domain, its missing parts supplied by reference TRBV2 and TRBJ1-2, is EPEVTQTPSHQVTQMGQEVILRCVPISNHLYFYWYRQILGQKVEFLVSFYNNEISEKSEIFDDQFSVERPDGSNFTLKIRSTKLEDSAMYFCASSTQGAEGYTFGSGTRLTVV.

This clonotype turned up a few times. The chain combines TRBV5-8 with TRBJ2-2; D is uncertain. Germline values: CDR1 SGHTS, CDR2 YDEGEE. This CDR3 spans 14 amino acids. Trimming cost V 2 bases and J 4 bases, with 9 bases left between them. CDR3 loop: CASSLNHGTGELFF. The DNA for the CDR3 is TGTGCCAGCAGCTTAAACCACGGCACCGGGGAGCTGTTTTTT.

CDR3 protein: CSAPELGAGSSYEQYF. CDR3 bases: TGCAGTGCTCCGGAATTAGGGGCAGGGTCCTCCTACGAGCAGTACTTC. The chain couples TRBV20-1 to TRBJ2-7; D may be TRBD1 (5 bases). The CDR3 has 16 amino acids. Trimming cost V 5 bases and J 0 bases, with 20 bases left between them. Germline CDR1 reads DFQATT; CDR2 reads SNEGSKA (reference sequence).

The table lists this clonotype with many counts. This chain joins TRBV3-1 and TRBJ1-5; the D is unclear. This CDR3 is 15 amino acids long. Germline V gene data show CDR1 as LGHDT and CDR2 as YNNKEL (reference sequence). V was clipped by 0 bases and J by 6 bases, with 12 bases between them. The CDR3 nucleotides are TGTGCCAGCAGCCAAGATTTGACCGCTAGTCAGCCCCAGCATTTT. Its protein is CASSQDLTASQPQHF.